One sample yielded the 13 T cell receptor beta chains listed below, sequenced in a study of T cell responses to AZD1222 COVID-19 vaccine. TCRdb keeps only in-frame clones here, not all; method: immunoSEQ multiplex PCR. Among about 70,000 clones listed, around 84% were seen once. The source was peripheral blood, collected on day 0 of AZD1222 vaccination. These receptors were taken from an adult in good health.

The gene calls are TRBV3-1 (or the pseudogene TRBV3-2) and TRBJ2-3, with D maybe TRBD2 (6 bases). CDR3 length equals 15 residues. Germline V gives CDR1 LGHDT, CDR2 YNNKEL (reference sequence). The V gene lost 3 bases and the J gene lost 3 bases, with 13 bases spanning the gap. The CDR3 spells CASSQRGLATDTQYF. CDR3 DNA: TGTGCCAGCAGCCAGAGAGGGCTAGCGACAGATACGCAGTATTTT.

The rearrangement links TRBV4-2 to TRBJ1-1; D uncertain. Trimming removed 4 bases at V and 10 bases at J, with 13 bases between. Looked up from germline, CDR1 is LGHNA and CDR2 is YNFKEQ. CDR3 size: 12 residues. CDR3 region: CASSPTDELAFF. DNA of the CDR3: TGTGCCAGCAGCCCTACGGACGAGCTAGCTTTCTTT.

The table lists this clone with a few counts. The chain couples TRBV7-2 to TRBJ1-2; 8 bases match TRBD1. The CDR3 totals 14 residues. Trimming took 5 bases from V and 8 from J; bases not matched to a gene: 10. The germline V gene has CDR1 SGHTA and CDR2 FQGNSA. The CDR3 sequence: CASSPQTGAEGYTF. CDR3 DNA sequence: TGTGCCAGCAGCCCTCAGACAGGGGCAGAAGGCTACACCTTC.

The CDR3 spells CASSYSNRVYNEQFF. CDR3 DNA sequence: TGTGCCAGCAGTTACTCGAATCGCGTATACAATGAGCAGTTCTTC. J is TRBJ2-1 and V is TRBV6-2 or TRBV6-3; D gene uncertain. Looked up from germline, CDR1 is MNHEY and CDR2 is SVGEGT. V was clipped by 0 bases and J by 4 bases, with 10 bases between them. This CDR3 comprises 15 residues.

This clone has a count of ten or more. The CDR3 here is CASSSGSTDTQYF. Written as DNA, the CDR3 is TGTGCCAGCAGTTCGGGAAGCACAGATACGCAGTATTTT. The chain has TRBV12-3 or TRBV12-4 and TRBJ2-3; D might be TRBD2 (5 bases). The CDR3 is 13 amino acids. The germline V and J ends were trimmed by 4 bases and 0 bases, with 5 bases remaining between them.

This sequence joins TRBV18 and TRBJ1-2, with 7 positions matching TRBD1. This CDR3 region has 13 residues. After removal of 2 bases from V and 4 bases from J, the junction contained 1 base not matched to a gene. Per germline, CDR1 KGHSH and CDR2 LQKENI. The CDR3 loop is CASSPDRAYGYTF. The CDR3 nucleotides are TGTGCCAGCTCACCAGACAGGGCCTATGGCTACACCTTC.

This chain connects TRBV19 to TRBJ1-1; the D gene is possibly TRBD1 (5 bases). With 5 bases removed from V and 6 bases from J, the gap between germline ends came to 19 bases. The CDR3 covers 15 residues. Germline CDR1 reads LNHDA; CDR2 reads SQIVND (reference sequence). The CDR3 loop reads CASSAGGWRAPEAFF. Written as DNA, the CDR3 is TGTGCCAGTAGTGCCGGGGGTTGGAGAGCCCCTGAAGCTTTCTTT.

The table lists this clone with a few counts. This chain uses TRBV4-3 with TRBJ1-4; tentative D call: TRBD1 (5 bases). V lost 1 base and J lost 5, with 11 bases in between. The CDR3 contains 15 residues. Germline CDR1 LGHNA, CDR2 YSLEER. CDR3 residues: CASSQARGVNEKLFF. Written as DNA, the CDR3 is TGCGCCAGCAGCCAAGCACGGGGGGTGAATGAAAAACTGTTTTTT.

This clone was seen only once. One junction end disagrees with the germline gene, perhaps due to a read error. The gene calls are TRBV6-6 and TRBJ1-2; D gene ambiguous. Germline V gene lookup returns CDR1 MNHNY and CDR2 SVGAGI (reference sequence). The CDR3 loop spans 13 amino acids. The CDR3 sequence: CASSYSLPGGYTF. CDR3 nucleotides: TGTGCCAGCAGCTACTCGCTGCCCGGAGGCTACACCTTC.

In this sample, this clone turned up once. The V and J genes are TRBV5-6 and TRBJ1-2; TRBD1 aligns across 7 bases. Trimming removed 0 bases from V and 11 bases from J; junction bases left unmatched: 13. The CDR3 totals 15 residues. The germline gives CDR1 SGHDT, CDR2 YYEEEE. This CDR3 reads CASSLAPGQYGGYTF. CDR3 bases: TGTGCCAGCAGCTTGGCCCCGGGACAGTATGGAGGGTACACCTTC.

The V gene is TRBV28, the J gene TRBJ1-2; no reliable D call. The germline V and J ends were trimmed by 6 bases and 8 bases, with 13 bases remaining between them. The CDR3 sequence is 12 residues long. Germline-derived CDR1 and CDR2 are MDHEN and SYDVKM. The CDR3 coding sequence is TGTGCCAGCAGCTTCGGGGATTCCGGCTACACCTTC. Protein product: CASSFGDSGYTF.

In DNA, the CDR3 is TGTGCCAGCAGTTACTCGAGGGGGGGGGCTTACGAGCAGTACTTC. Residues: CASSYSRGGAYEQYF. The rearrangement joins TRBV6-5 to TRBJ2-7, with TRBD2 as a possible D gene (7 bases). The germline gives CDR1 MNHEY, CDR2 SVGAGI. There are 15 residues in the CDR3. V was pared by 0 bases and J by 4 bases, with 13 bases between.

This clone came up once. The rearrangement uses TRBV4-2 and TRBJ1-2; 11 bases align to TRBD1. CDR3 size: 17 residues. CDR1 LGHNA and CDR2 YNFKEQ come from the germline V gene. V shed 1 base and J 4 bases; nucleotides not matched to a gene: 8. In DNA, the CDR3 is TGTGCCAGCAGCCAAGGCGGGGGACAGGGGGACGGCTATGGCTACACCTTC. It is translated as CASSQGGGQGDGYGYTF.